The source of this TCR beta chain is a study of shared clonotypes between healthy human individuals. The study's findings and limits: Shared across a handful of donors were around 5% of the naive CD4 clonotypes. Clonotype sharing among donors was expected to depend on sequencing depth.

As regards this clone: Its antigen is as yet unknown.

Germline-derived CDR1 and CDR2 are SNHLY and FYNNEI. J was trimmed by 5 bases and V by 10 bases; bases with no gene match: 9. There are 14 residues in the CDR3. Repertoires were generated with immunoSEQ multiplex PCR, while TCRdb's copy carries only in-frame clones and drops some. This sample has about 710,000 clones, with around 70% found just once. J is TRBJ2-3 and V is TRBV2; 10 bases fit TRBD2. The source material was memory CD4+ T cells sorted from blood. Subset described: CD45RA-negative fraction. The origin of this receptor is a young woman in good health. Here the CDR3 DNA reads TGTGCCAACGCCCGGTCTAGCGGGAGAGATACGCAGTATTTT. Protein product: CANARSSGRDTQYF.